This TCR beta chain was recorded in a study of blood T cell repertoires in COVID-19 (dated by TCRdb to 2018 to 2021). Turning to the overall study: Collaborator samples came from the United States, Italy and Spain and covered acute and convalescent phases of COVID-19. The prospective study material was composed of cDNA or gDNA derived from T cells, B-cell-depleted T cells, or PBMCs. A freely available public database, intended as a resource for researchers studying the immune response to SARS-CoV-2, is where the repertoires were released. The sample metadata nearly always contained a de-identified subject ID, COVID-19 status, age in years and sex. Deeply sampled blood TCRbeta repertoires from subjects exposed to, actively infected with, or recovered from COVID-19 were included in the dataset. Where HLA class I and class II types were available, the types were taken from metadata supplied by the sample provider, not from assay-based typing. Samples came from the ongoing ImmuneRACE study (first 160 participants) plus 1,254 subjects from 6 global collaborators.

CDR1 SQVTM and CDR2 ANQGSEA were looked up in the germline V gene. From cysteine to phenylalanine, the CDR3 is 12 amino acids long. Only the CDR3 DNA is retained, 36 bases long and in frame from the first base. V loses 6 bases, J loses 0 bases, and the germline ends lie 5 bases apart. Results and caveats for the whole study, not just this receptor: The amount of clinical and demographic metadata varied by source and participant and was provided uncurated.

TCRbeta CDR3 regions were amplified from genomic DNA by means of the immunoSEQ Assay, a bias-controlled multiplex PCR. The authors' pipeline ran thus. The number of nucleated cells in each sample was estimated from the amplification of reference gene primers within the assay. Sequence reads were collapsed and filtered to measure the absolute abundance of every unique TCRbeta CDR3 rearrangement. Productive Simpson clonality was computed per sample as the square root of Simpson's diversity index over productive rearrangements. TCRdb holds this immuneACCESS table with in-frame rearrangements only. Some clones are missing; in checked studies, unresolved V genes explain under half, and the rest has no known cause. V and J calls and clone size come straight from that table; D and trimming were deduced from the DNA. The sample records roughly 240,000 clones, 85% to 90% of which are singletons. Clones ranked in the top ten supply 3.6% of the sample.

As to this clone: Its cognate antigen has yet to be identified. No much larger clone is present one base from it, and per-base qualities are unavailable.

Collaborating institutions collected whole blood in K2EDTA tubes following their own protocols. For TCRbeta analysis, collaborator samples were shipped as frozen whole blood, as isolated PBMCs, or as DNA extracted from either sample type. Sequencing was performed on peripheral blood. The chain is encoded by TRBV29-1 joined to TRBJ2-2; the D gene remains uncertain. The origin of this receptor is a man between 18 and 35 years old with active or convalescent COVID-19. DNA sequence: TGCAGCGTGACATCGAACACCGGGGAGCTGTTTTTT. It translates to CSVTSNTGELFF.